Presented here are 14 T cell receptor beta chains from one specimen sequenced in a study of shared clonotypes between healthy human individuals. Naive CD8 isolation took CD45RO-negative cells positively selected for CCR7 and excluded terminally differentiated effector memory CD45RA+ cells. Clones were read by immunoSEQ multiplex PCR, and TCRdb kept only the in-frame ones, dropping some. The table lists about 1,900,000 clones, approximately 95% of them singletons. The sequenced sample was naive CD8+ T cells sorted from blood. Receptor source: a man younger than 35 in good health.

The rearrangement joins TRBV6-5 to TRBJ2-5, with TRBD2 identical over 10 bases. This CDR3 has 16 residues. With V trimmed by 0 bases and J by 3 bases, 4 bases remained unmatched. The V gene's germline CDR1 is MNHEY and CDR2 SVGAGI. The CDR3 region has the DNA TGTGCCAGCAGTTACTCGGGACTAGCGACAGAAGAGACCCAGTACTTC. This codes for CASSYSGLATEETQYF.

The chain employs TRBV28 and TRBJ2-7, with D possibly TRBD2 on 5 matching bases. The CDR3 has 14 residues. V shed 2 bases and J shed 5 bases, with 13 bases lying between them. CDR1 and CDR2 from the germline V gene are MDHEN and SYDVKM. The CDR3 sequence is CASSLEGRPHEQYF. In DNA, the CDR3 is TGTGCCAGCAGTTTAGAGGGAAGGCCACACGAGCAGTACTTC.

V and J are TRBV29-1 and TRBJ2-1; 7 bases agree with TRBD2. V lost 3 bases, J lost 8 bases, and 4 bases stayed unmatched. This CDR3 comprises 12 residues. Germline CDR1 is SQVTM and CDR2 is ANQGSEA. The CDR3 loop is CSVDEGGYEQFF. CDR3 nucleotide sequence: TGCAGCGTTGACGAGGGAGGGTATGAGCAGTTCTTC.

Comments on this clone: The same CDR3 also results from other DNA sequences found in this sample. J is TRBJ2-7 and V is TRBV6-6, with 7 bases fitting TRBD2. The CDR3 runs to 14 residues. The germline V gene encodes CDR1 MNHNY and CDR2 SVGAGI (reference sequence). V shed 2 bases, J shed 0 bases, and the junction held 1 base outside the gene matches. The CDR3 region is CASSYGGGSYEQYF. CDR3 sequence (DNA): TGTGCCAGCAGTTACGGGGGGGGCTCCTACGAGCAGTACTTC.

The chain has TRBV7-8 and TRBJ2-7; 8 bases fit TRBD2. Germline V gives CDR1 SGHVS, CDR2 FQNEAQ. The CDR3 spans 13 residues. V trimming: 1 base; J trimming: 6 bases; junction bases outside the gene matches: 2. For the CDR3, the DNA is TGTGCCAGCAGCTTAGTAAGCGGGAGCGAGCAGTACTTC. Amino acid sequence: CASSLVSGSEQYF.

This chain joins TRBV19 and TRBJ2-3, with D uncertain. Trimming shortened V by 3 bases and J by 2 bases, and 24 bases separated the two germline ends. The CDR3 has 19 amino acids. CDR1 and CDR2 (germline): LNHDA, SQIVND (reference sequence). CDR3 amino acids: CASSIRTLQDRSDTDTQYF. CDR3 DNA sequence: TGTGCCAGTAGTATCCGAACGCTTCAAGACCGGAGTGACACAGATACGCAGTATTTT.

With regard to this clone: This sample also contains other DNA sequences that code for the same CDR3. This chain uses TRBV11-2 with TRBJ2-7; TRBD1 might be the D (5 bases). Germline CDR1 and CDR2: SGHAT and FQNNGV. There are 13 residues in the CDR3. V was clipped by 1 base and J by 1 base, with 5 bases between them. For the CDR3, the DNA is TGTGCCAGCAGCTTAGGACAGTCCTACGAGCAGTACTTC. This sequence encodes CASSLGQSYEQYF.

The CDR3 here is CASSPGGFEQYF. The CDR3 DNA is TGTGCCAGCAGCCCGGGGGGATTCGAGCAGTACTTC. The genes are TRBV5-8 and TRBJ2-7, with 7 positions matching TRBD2. CDR1 is SGHTS and CDR2 is YDEGEE in the germline V gene. The CDR3 has 12 amino acids. J gave up 6 bases and V 4 bases, and 4 bases lay outside the gene matches.

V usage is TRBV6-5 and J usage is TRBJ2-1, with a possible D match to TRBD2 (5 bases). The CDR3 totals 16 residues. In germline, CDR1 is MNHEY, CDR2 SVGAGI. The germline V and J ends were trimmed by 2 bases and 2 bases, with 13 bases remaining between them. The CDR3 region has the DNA TGTGCCAGCAGTTACGACCCTGACGGGACCTACAATGAGCAGTTCTTC. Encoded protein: CASSYDPDGTYNEQFF.

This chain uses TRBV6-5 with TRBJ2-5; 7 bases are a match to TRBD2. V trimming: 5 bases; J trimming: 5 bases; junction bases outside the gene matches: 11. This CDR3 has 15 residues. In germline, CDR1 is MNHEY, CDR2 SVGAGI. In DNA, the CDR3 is TGTGCCAGCAGTCGTACTGGCGGGAGTGAGGAGACCCAGTACTTC. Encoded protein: CASSRTGGSEETQYF.

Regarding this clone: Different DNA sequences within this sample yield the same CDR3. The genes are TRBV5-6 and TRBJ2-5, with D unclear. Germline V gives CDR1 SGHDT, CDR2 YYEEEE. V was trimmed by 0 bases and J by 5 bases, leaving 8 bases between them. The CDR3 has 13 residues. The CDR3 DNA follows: TGTGCCAGCAGCTTGGACGGCGGCGAGACCCAGTACTTC. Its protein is CASSLDGGETQYF. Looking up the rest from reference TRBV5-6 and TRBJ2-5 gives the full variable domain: DAGVTQSPTHLIKTRGQQVTLRCSPKSGHDTVSWYQQALGQGPQFIFQYYEEEERQRGNFPDRFSGHQFPNYSSELNVNALLLGDSALYLCASSLDGGETQYFGPGTRLLVL.

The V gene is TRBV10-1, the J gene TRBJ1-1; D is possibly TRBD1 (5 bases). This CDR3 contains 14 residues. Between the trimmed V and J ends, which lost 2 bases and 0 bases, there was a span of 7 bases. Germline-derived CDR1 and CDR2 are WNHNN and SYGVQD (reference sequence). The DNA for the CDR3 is TGCGCCAGCAGTGAGCAGGGTTTGAACACTGAAGCTTTCTTT. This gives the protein CASSEQGLNTEAFF.

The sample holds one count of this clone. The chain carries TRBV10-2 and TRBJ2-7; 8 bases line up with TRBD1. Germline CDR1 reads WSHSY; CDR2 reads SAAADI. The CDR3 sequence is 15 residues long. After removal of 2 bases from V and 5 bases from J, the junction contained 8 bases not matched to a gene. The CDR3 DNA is TGCGCCAGCAGTGAGCCAGACAGGGGTTACCACGAGCAGTACTTC. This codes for CASSEPDRGYHEQYF.

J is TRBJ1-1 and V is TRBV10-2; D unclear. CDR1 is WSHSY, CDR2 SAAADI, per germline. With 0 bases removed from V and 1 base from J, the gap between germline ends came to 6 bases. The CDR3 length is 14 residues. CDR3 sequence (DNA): TGCGCCAGCAGTGAGTCCGGGTGGAACACTGAAGCTTTCTTT. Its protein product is CASSESGWNTEAFF.